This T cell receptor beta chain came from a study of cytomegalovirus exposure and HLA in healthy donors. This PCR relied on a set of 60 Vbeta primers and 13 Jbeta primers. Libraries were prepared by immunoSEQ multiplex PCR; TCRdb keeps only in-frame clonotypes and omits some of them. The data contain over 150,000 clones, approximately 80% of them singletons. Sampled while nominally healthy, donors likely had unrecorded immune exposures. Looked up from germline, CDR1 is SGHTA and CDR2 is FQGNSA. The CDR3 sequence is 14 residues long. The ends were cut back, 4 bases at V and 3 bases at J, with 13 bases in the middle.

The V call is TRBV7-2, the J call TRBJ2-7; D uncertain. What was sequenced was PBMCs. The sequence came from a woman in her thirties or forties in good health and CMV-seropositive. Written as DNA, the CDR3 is TGTGCCAGCAGCTCCAGTCCGTCCTTCTACGAGCAGTACTTC. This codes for CASSSSPSFYEQYF.